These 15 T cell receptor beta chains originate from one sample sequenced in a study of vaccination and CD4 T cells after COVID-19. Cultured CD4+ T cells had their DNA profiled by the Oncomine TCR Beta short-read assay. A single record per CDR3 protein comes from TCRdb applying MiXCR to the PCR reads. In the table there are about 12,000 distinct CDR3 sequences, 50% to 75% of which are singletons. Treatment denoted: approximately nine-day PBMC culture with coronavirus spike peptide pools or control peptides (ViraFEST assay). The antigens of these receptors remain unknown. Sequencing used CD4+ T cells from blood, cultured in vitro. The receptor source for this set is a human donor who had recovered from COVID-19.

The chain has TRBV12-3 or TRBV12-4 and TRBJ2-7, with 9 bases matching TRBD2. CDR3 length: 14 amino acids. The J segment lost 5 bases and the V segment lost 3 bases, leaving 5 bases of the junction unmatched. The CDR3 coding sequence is TGTGCCAGCAGTTTTAGTAGCGGGAGAGACGAGCAGTACTTC. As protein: CASSFSSGRDEQYF.

CDR3 region: CSARSPGRQADTQYF. CDR3 in DNA: TGCAGTGCTAGATCGCCGGGACGACAAGCAGATACGCAGTATTTT. The rearrangement links TRBV20-1 to TRBJ2-3; the D call may be TRBD1 or TRBD2 (5 bases each). The CDR3 consists of 15 residues. V was clipped by 2 bases and J by 4 bases, with 16 bases between them. In germline, CDR1 is DFQATT, CDR2 SNEGSKA (reference sequence).

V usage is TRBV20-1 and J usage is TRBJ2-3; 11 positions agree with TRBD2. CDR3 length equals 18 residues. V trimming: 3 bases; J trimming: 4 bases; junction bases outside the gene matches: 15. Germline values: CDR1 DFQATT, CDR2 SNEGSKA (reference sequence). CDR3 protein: CSASAILATSGTSDTQYF. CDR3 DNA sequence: TGCAGTGCTAGTGCCATTTTAGCGACTAGCGGGACGTCAGATACGCAGTATTTT.

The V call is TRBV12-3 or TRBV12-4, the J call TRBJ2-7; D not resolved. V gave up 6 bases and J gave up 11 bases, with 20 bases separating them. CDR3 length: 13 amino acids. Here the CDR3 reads CASSPSGSRREYF. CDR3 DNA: TGTGCCAGCAGCCCATCGGGTAGCCGCCGAGAGTACTTC.

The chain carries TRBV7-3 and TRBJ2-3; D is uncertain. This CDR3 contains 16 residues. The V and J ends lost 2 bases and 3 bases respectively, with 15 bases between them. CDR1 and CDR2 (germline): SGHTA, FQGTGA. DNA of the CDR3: TGTGCCAGCAGCTTAGGGCTAGATTCCTCGACAGATACGCAGTATTTT. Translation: CASSLGLDSSTDTQYF.

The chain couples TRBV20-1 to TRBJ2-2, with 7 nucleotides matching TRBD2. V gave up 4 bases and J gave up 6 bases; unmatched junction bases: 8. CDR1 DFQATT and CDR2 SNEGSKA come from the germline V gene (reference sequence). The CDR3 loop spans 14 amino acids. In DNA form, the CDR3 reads TGCAGTGCTATTTCGGGGAGGGGAGCCGGGGAGCTGTTTTTT. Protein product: CSAISGRGAGELFF.

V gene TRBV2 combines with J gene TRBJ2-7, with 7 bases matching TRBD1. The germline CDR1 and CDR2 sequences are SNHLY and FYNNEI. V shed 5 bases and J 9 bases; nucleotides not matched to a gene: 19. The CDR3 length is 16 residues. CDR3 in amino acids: CASSSEGAHLGGMQYF. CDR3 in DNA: TGTGCCAGCAGTTCAGAGGGGGCGCATCTTGGGGGAATGCAGTACTTC.

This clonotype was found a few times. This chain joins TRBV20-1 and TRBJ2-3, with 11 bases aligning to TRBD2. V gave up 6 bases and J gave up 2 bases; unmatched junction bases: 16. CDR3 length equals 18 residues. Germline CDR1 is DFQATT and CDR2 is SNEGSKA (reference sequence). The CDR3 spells CSAPGLAGSPTDTDTQYF. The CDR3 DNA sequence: TGCAGTGCCCCCGGACTAGCGGGCTCCCCAACAGACACAGATACGCAGTATTTT.

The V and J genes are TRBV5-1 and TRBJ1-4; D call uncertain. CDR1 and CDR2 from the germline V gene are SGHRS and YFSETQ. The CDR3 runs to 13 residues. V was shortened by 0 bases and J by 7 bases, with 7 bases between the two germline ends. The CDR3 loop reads CASSLETGEKLFF. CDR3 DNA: TGCGCCAGCAGCTTGGAAACTGGTGAAAAACTGTTTTTT. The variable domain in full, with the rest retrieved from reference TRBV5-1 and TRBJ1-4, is KAGVTQTPRYLIKTRGQQVTLSCSPISGHRSVSWYQQTPGQGLQFLFEYFSETQRNKGNFPGRFSGRQFSNSRSEMNVSTLELGDSALYLCASSLETGEKLFFGSGTQLSVL.

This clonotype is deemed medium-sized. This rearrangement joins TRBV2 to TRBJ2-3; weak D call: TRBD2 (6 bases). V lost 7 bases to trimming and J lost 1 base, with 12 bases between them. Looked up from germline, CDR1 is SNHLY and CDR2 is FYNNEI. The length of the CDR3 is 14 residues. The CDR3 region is CASTPGRGTDTQYF. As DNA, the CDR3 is TGTGCCAGCACCCCCGGGAGAGGCACAGATACGCAGTATTTT.

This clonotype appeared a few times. The CDR3 region is CASSQGVGETQYF. CDR3 DNA: TGTGCCAGCAGTCAAGGGGTAGGAGAGACCCAGTACTTC. The chain joins TRBV9 to TRBJ2-5; D perhaps matches TRBD1 (5 bases). Germline V lookup: CDR1 SGDLS, CDR2 YYNGEE. The V gene lost 5 bases and the J gene lost 4 bases, with 12 bases spanning the gap. The CDR3 is made up of 13 amino acids.

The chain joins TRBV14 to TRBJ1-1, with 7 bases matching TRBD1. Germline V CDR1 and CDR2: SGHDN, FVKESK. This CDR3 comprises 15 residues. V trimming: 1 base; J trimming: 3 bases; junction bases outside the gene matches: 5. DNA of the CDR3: TGTGCCAGCAGCCAAGGACAGGGCGCGTACACTGAAGCTTTCTTT. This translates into CASSQGQGAYTEAFF. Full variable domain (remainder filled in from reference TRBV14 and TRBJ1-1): EAGVTQFPSHSVIEKGQTVTLRCDPISGHDNLYWYRRVMGKEIKFLLHFVKESKQDESGMPNNRFLAERTGGTYSTLKVQPAELEDSGVYFCASSQGQGAYTEAFFGQGTRLTVV.

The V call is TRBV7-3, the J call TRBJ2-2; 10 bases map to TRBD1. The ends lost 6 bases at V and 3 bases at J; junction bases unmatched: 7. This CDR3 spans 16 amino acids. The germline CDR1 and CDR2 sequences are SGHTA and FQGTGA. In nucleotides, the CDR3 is TGTGCCAGCAGGGGACAGGGGCGTGAGGACACCGGGGAGCTGTTTTTT. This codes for CASRGQGREDTGELFF.

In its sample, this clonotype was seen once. CDR3 region: CSASGGKIRDTQYF. For the CDR3, the DNA is TGCAGTGCTAGCGGCGGAAAAATCAGAGATACGCAGTATTTT. The chain links TRBV20-1 to TRBJ2-3; D remains unclear. CDR1 and CDR2 from the germline V gene are DFQATT and SNEGSKA (reference sequence). The CDR3 contains 14 residues. V dropped 3 bases and J dropped 5 bases, with 15 bases sitting between them.

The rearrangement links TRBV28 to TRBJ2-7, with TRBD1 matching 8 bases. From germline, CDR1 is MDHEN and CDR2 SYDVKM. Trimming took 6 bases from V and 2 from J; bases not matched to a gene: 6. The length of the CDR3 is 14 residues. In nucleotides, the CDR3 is TGTGCCAGCAGCTTGGACAGGGTCACCTACGAGCAGTACTTC. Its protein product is CASSLDRVTYEQYF.